This TCR beta chain is from a study of T cells in Graves' hyperthyroidism and ophthalmopathy. This CDR3 contains 16 residues. Germline assignment: CDR1 SGHAT and CDR2 FQNNGV. The J segment lost 3 bases and the V segment lost 2 bases, leaving 9 bases of the junction unmatched. The TCR beta CDR3 regions underwent amplification using RNA transcripts as the source. An initial round of RT-PCR targeting the TCR CDR3 relied on the HTBI primer set. TCRdb itself ran the multiplex PCR reads through MiXCR, one entry per CDR3 protein. The repertoire holds around 250,000 distinct CDR3 sequences, with about 24% as singletons.

Specimen: blood. The chain carries TRBV11-2 and TRBJ2-7; 8 nucleotides match TRBD1. The clonotype was recovered from a woman between 35 and 50 years old with Graves' ophthalmopathy. The CDR3 sequence is CASSLRGQGSSYEQYF. CDR3 bases: TGTGCCAGCAGCTTACGTGGACAGGGAAGTAGCTACGAGCAGTACTTC.